The clone carrying this TCR beta chain was picked up one time. Its antigen is currently unknown. The data originate from a study of T cells after yellow fever vaccination. Turning to the study itself: Fractions with few cells were prepared using SMART-Seq v4 Ultra Low Input. Regarding the study as a whole: In post-booster samples, most primary-vaccination clones reappeared (just under 98% CD4, roughly 89% CD8). Within FACS-sorted repertoires, abundant clonotypes contaminating from the bulk population could be present.

V dropped 4 bases and J dropped 2 bases, with 9 bases sitting between them. Per germline, CDR1 GTSNPN and CDR2 SVGIG (reference sequence). The CDR3 contains 13 residues. UMIs were added to TCR cDNA along with a universal primer site when it was made by 5'RACE template switching. TCRdb fed the 5' RACE reads into MiXCR, producing one record per CDR3 protein. The sample records fewer than 400,000 distinct CDR3 sequences, 6% to 8% being singletons. The specimen comprised PBMCs, sampled 5 days after the yellow fever booster vaccination. The sequence derives from a man between 25 and 39 years old who received the YFV17D yellow fever vaccine. This chain joins TRBV30 and TRBJ2-1; no clear D. This CDR3 reads CAWNVQTYNEQFF. Written as DNA, the CDR3 is TGTGCCTGGAATGTACAGACCTACAATGAGCAGTTCTTC.